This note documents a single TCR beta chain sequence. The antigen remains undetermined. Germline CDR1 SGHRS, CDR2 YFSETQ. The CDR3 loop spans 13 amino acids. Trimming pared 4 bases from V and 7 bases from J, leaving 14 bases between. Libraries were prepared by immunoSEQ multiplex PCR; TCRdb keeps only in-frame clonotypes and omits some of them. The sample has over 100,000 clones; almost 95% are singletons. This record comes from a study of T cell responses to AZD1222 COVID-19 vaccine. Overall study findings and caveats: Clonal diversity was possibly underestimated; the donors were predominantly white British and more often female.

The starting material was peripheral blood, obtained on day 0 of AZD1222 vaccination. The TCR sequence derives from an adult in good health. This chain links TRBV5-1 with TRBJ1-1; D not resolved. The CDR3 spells CASSPSGENEAFF. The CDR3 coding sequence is TGCGCCAGCAGCCCGAGTGGGGAGAATGAAGCTTTCTTT.